The 9 T cell receptor beta chains below were found in one sample sequenced in a study of T cell responses to AZD1222 COVID-19 vaccine. Using immunoSEQ multiplex PCR, the repertoire was profiled, and TCRdb retains in-frame clones only, with some absent. The sample records about 170,000 clones, around 88% being singletons. Sequencing used peripheral blood, obtained 28 days after the second AZD1222 dose. Receptors originate from an adult who received the AZD1222 COVID-19 vaccine.

This sequence joins TRBV6-5 and TRBJ1-6; D is perhaps TRBD1 (6 bases). The CDR3 length is 15 residues. Germline V lookup: CDR1 MNHEY, CDR2 SVGAGI. V was shortened by 7 bases and J by 8 bases, with 18 bases between the two germline ends. Written as DNA, the CDR3 is TGTGCCAGCACGGGGGGGCGATTCTCGGATTCACCCCTCCACTTT. As protein: CASTGGRFSDSPLHF.

The V and J genes are TRBV7-6 and TRBJ1-2; 7 positions agree with TRBD1. Germline loops: CDR1 SGHVS, CDR2 FNYEAQ. The CDR3 spans 14 residues. The J segment lost 8 bases and the V segment lost 1 base, leaving 7 bases of the junction unmatched. This chain's CDR3 is CASSLGGGAGGYTF. The CDR3 DNA sequence: TGTGCCAGCAGCTTAGGAGGGGGCGCGGGCGGCTACACCTTC.

This chain connects TRBV4-1 to TRBJ2-7, with 10 bases that match TRBD1. The J segment lost 1 base and the V segment lost 6 bases, leaving 15 bases of the junction unmatched. The CDR3 is 18 residues long. Germline-derived CDR1 and CDR2 are MGHRA and YSYEKL. For the CDR3, the DNA is TGCGCCAGCAGTCGTGGAAATGCGAGGGACAGGGGATCCTACGAGCAGTACTTC. Its protein is CASSRGNARDRGSYEQYF.

V is TRBV10-3 and J is TRBJ2-7; D may be TRBD1 or TRBD2 (5 bases each). Germline assignment: CDR1 ENHRY and CDR2 SYGVKD. V was shortened by 0 bases and J by 0 bases, with 12 bases between the two germline ends. The CDR3 sequence is 16 residues long. CDR3 loop: CAISESGGGGSYEQYF. The CDR3 DNA reads as TGTGCCATCAGTGAGTCCGGTGGGGGTGGCTCCTACGAGCAGTACTTC.

V and J are TRBV7-2 and TRBJ1-5; 7 bases agree with TRBD1. In germline, CDR1 is SGHTA, CDR2 FQGNSA. This CDR3 contains 19 residues. The ends lost 1 base at V and 0 bases at J; junction bases unmatched: 12. The CDR3, as DNA: TGTGCCAGCAGCTTAGGCCGGGACAGATTAATACATAGCAATCAGCCCCAGCATTTT. The encoded protein is CASSLGRDRLIHSNQPQHF.

V and J are TRBV7-9 and TRBJ1-2, with D uncertain. V lost 4 bases, J lost 4 bases, and 10 bases lay in between. The CDR3 covers 13 residues. Per germline, CDR1 SEHNR and CDR2 FQNEAQ (reference sequence). As DNA, the CDR3 is TGTGCCAGCAGCTCCACATCAAGCTATGGCTACACCTTC. The encoded protein is CASSSTSSYGYTF.

The V gene is TRBV9, the J gene TRBJ1-2; D is perhaps TRBD1 (5 bases). V was cut by 4 bases and J by 1 base, with 17 bases left in between. Germline V gene lookup returns CDR1 SGDLS and CDR2 YYNGEE. CDR3 length equals 16 residues. CDR3 in amino acids: CASSSQGLRLNYGYTF. In DNA, the CDR3 is TGTGCCAGCAGCTCCCAGGGATTAAGACTTAACTATGGCTACACCTTC. The whole variable domain, remainder taken from reference TRBV9 and TRBJ1-2, is DSGVTQTPKHLITATGQRVTLRCSPRSGDLSVYWYQQSLDQGLQFLIQYYNGEERAKGNILERFSAQQFPDLHSELNLSSLELGDSALYFCASSSQGLRLNYGYTFGSGTRLTVV.

Comment on this clone: It is unclear where the CDR3 begins or ends on the DNA, so no DNA is shown, and the CDR3 is as TCRdb lists it. The V and J genes are TRBV19 and TRBJ2-6; the table assigns TRBD2, which was not confirmed against the DNA. From germline, CDR1 is LNHDA and CDR2 SQIVND (reference sequence). Both ends counted, the CDR3 spans 13 residues. CDR3 residues: CASTSGGANVLTF.

The rearrangement joins TRBV6-6 to TRBJ1-5, with 9 bases identical to TRBD1. This CDR3 comprises 14 residues. After removal of 6 bases from V and 7 bases from J, the junction contained 7 bases not matched to a gene. CDR1 is MNHNY and CDR2 is SVGAGI in the germline V gene (reference sequence). The CDR3 nucleotides are TGTGCCAGCAGGTCGGGACAGGGTAACCAGCCCCAGCATTTT. Amino acids: CASRSGQGNQPQHF.